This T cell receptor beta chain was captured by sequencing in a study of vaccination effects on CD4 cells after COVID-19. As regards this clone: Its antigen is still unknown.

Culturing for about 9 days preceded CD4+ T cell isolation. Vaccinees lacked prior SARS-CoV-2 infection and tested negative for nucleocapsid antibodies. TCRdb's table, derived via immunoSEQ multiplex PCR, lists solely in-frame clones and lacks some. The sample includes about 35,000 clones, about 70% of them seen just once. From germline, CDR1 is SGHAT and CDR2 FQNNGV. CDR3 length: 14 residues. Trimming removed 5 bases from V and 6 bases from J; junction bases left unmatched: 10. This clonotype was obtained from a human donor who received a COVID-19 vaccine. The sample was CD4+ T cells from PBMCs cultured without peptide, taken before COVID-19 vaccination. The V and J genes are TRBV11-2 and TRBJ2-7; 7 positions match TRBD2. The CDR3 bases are TGTGCCAGCAGCCCCAGCGGGGCGGGGCGCGAGCAGTACTTC. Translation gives CASSPSGAGREQYF.